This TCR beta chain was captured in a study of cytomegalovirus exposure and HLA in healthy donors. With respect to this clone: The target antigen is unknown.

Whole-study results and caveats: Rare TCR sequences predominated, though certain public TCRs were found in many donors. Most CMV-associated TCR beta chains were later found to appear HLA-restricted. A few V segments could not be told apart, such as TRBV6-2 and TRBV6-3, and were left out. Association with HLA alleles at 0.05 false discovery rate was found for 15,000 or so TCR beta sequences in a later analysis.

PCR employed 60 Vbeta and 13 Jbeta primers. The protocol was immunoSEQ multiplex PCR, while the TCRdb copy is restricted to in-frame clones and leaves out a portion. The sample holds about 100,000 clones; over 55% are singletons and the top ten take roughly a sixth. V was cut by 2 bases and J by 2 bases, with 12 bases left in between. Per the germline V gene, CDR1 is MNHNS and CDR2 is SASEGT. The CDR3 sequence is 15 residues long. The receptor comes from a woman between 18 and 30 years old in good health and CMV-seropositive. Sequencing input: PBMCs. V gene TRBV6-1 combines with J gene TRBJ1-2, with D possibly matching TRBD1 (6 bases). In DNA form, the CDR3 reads TGTGCCAGCAGTGAAATATTACAGGGCAACTATGGCTACACCTTC. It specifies CASSEILQGNYGYTF.